This T cell receptor (beta chain) was captured in a study of T cells in Graves' hyperthyroidism and ophthalmopathy. This clonotype was found a few times. Amplification yielded TCR beta CDR3 regions, with RNA transcripts as the source. During a first-round RT-PCR of the TCR CDR3, the HTBI primer set was used. TCRdb reprocessed the multiplex PCR reads via MiXCR and lists one record per CDR3 protein. The repertoire holds 350,000 to 500,000 distinct CDR3 sequences, 12% to 15% seen once, with about 5% in the top ten. Germline CDR1 is SGHVS and CDR2 is FQNEAQ. The CDR3 runs to 13 residues. V was trimmed by 4 bases and J by 7 bases, leaving 11 bases between them.

J is TRBJ2-1 and V is TRBV7-8; tentatively, D is TRBD2 (5 bases). The sequenced material came from blood. This TCR came from a woman between 18 and 29 years old with Graves' hyperthyroidism. The DNA of the CDR3 is TGTGCCAGCAGCTCCGGAGGTACAAATGAGCAGTTCTTC. Residues: CASSSGGTNEQFF.